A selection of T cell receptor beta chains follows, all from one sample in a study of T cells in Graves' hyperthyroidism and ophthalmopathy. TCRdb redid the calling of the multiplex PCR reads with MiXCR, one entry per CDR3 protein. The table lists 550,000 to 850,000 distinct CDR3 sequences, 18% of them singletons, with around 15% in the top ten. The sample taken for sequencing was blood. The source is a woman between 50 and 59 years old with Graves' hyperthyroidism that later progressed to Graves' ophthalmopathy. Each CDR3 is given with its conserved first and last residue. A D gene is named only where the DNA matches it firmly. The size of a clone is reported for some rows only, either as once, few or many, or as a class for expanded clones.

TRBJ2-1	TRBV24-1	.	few	CATSDLPWAGDYNEQFF	TGTGCCACCAGTGATTTGCCGTGGGCAGGAGATTACAATGAGCAGTTCTTC
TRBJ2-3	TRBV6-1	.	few	CASSEESDVADTQYF	TGTGCCAGCAGTGAAGAGAGCGATGTAGCAGATACGCAGTATTTT
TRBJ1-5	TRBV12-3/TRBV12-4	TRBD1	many	CASSLTGRWEPQHF	TGTGCCAGCAGCTTGACAGGGCGGTGGGAGCCCCAGCATTTT
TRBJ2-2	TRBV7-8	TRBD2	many	CASRPGGGALDTGELFF	TGTGCCAGCAGACCCGGCGGGGGGGCTTTGGACACCGGGGAGCTGTTTTTT
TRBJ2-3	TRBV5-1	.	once	CASSLDSGGRTDTQYF	TGCGCCAGCAGCTTGGATTCCGGGGGCCGCACAGATACGCAGTATTTT
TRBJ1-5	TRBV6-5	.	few	CASTLVGQGYSNQPQHF	TGTGCCAGCACCTTAGTGGGGCAGGGATATAGCAATCAGCCCCAGCATTTT
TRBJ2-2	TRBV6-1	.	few	CASSPPGNGGELFF	TGTGCCAGCAGTCCCCCCGGGAACGGGGGGGAGCTGTTTTTT
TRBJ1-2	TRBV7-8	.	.	CASSLYGQGRGYTF	TGTGCCAGCAGCTTATATGGGCAGGGCAGGGGCTACACCTTC
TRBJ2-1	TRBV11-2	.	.	CACSPQAGTSYNEQFF	TGTGCCTGCAGCCCCCAGGCCGGGACATCCTACAATGAGCAGTTCTTC
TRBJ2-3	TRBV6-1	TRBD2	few	CASSRLAGGPKDTQYF	TGTGCCAGCAGTCGATTAGCGGGGGGGCCAAAGGATACGCAGTATTTT
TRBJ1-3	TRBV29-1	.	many	CSVEGTGLYSGNTIYF	TGCAGCGTTGAAGGGACCGGGCTCTACTCTGGAAACACCATATATTTT
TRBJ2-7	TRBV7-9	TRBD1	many	CASSPTPGTADEQYF	TGTGCCAGCAGCCCCACCCCCGGGACAGCAGACGAGCAGTACTTC
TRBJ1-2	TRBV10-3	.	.	CAISTQVYYGYTF	TGTGCCATCAGTACACAGGTTTACTATGGCTACACCTTC
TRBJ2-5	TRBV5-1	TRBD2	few	CASSLAPSGGQTQYF	TGCGCCAGCAGCTTGGCGCCTAGCGGGGGGCAGACCCAGTACTTC